This T cell receptor beta chain was found in a study of shared clonotypes between healthy human individuals. Study results and limitations: When compared with the clonotypes that were shared by all four sorted-subset donors, the non-shared clonotypes turned out to have lower generation probabilities. Four donors shared around 5.1% of their naive CD4 clonotypes.

Turning to this clone: The antigen remains unidentified.

Per the original methods: Filtering differed for immunoSEQ, which gave only junction sequences without quality scores. Only in-frame clones appear in the TCRdb table, and some are missing; sequencing was by immunoSEQ multiplex PCR. V and J calls and clone size follow that table, whereas D and trimming were derived from the DNA. The table shows over a million clones, with 98% to 99% occurring only once. Germline V gene lookup returns CDR1 SGHNT and CDR2 YYREEE (reference sequence). This CDR3 has 15 residues. Trimming pared 1 base from V and 0 bases from J, leaving 8 bases between. This chain links TRBV5-4 with TRBJ2-1, with D uncertain. The clonotype originates from a man aged 30-40 years in good health. Sample: naive CD4+ T cells sorted from blood. The sample's subset: CD45RA+ positively selected. The CDR3 here is CASSLLAVSYNEQFF. In DNA, the CDR3 is TGTGCCAGCAGCTTGTTGGCTGTCTCCTACAATGAGCAGTTCTTC.